A single T cell receptor (beta chain) is shown here with its context. Its antigen is still unknown. No qualities accompany the bases; no much larger clone lies one base away. The germline V gene (reference sequence) provides CDR1 GTSNPN and CDR2 SVGIG. The CDR3 goes from the cysteine to the phenylalanine over 13 residues. Only the CDR3 DNA stays, 39 bases, in frame from base 1. V is shortened by 2 bases, J by 1 base, and the region joining them spans 8 bases. Each collaborating institution followed its own protocols to collect whole blood in K2EDTA tubes. For TCRbeta analysis, collaborators shipped samples as frozen whole blood, isolated PBMCs, or DNA extracted from either of those sample types. These data are taken from a study of blood T cell repertoires in COVID-19 (dated by TCRdb to about 2020). Regarding the research as a whole: Collaborator samples came from the United States, Italy and Spain and covered acute and convalescent phases of COVID-19. Where HLA class I and class II types were available, the types were taken from metadata supplied by the sample provider, not from assay-based typing. The dataset comprised deeply sampled blood TCRbeta repertoires from subjects exposed to, actively infected with, or recovered from COVID-19. The material from the prospective study consisted of cDNA or gDNA derived from T cells, B-cell-depleted T cells, or PBMCs. The samples were drawn from the first 160 participants of the ongoing ImmuneRACE study and from roughly 1,300 subjects provided by 6 global collaborators. A de-identified subject ID, COVID-19 status, age in years and sex were almost always included in the sample metadata. The repertoires were made available in a free public database intended to serve as a resource for research on the immune response to SARS-CoV-2.

The study at large found these results: The quantity of clinical and demographic metadata differed by source and by participant and was supplied without curation.

The immunoSEQ Assay, a bias-controlled multiplex PCR, was used to amplify TCRbeta CDR3 regions from genomic DNA. As for the authors' bioinformatics: Within the assay, amplification of reference gene primers was used to estimate how many nucleated cells each sample contained. To quantify the absolute abundance of each unique TCRbeta CDR3 rearrangement, sequence reads were collapsed and filtered. For each sample, productive Simpson clonality was calculated as the square root of Simpson's diversity index over productive rearrangements. In TCRdb, the immuneACCESS table is reduced to in-frame sequences with V and J assigned. These tables do not hold every clone; where another copy was compared, an unresolved V gene accounts for under half, and the others remain unexplained. The DNA was the basis for D and trimming; V, J and clone size are from that table. For this sample there are about 120,000 clones; about nine tenths appear just once. The top ten clones comprise more than 4% of the sample.

Sample: peripheral blood. The sequence derives from a man aged 35 to 55 with acute or convalescent COVID-19. The chain links TRBV30 with TRBJ1-1; a confident D gene designation cannot be given. The CDR3 is CAWSFLGNTEAFF. The DNA is TGTGCCTGGAGTTTTCTCGGGAACACTGAAGCTTTCTTT.